This is a list of T cell receptor beta chains from one sample in a study of control samples from healthy donors and cancer patients. Libraries were prepared by immunoSEQ multiplex PCR; TCRdb keeps only in-frame clonotypes and omits some of them. The table includes tens of thousands of clones, 70% to 90% detected once. The sample taken for sequencing was PBMCs. The receptors derive from an older woman with head and neck cancer. The conserved cysteine and the conserved F or W are not part of the CDR3 here. For some rows the clone size is stated as once, few or many, or as a class when expanded; others skip it.

TRBJ2-5	NA	TRBV15	ATSRGRETQY
TRBJ2-2	NA	TRBV29-1	SVEDLQNTGELF
TRBJ1-4	NA	TRBV6-5	ASGPGGKGEKLF
TRBJ2-3	NA	TRBV7-2	ASSLNTPTDTQY
TRBJ2-5	NA	TRBV6-5	ASSFRAPRDQY
TRBJ2-5	NA	TRBV4-3	ASSQGGLAGEETQY
TRBJ1-1	NA	TRBV10-3	AISTGRRPEAF
TRBJ2-2	NA	TRBV18	ASSPFRLANTGELF
TRBJ2-7	NA	TRBV25-1	ASSDGLGSYEQY
TRBJ2-5	NA	TRBV5-4	ASSLAGIGETQY
TRBJ2-1	NA	TRBV6-2/TRBV6-3	ASSRFIAGGLYEQF
TRBJ2-1	NA	TRBV12-3/TRBV12-4	ASSFSGGNEQF
TRBJ1-5	few	TRBV2	ASLGGYSNQPQH
TRBJ2-7	once	TRBV7-2	ASSFSLAGDEQY
TRBJ2-1	NA	TRBV24-1	ATSVSGRALDEQF
TRBJ2-1	NA	TRBV5-8	ASSRGFLDRVNNEQF
TRBJ2-1	few	TRBV7-6	ASSLYSPRPLYNEQF
TRBJ1-5	once	TRBV18	ASSPKDDQPQH
TRBJ2-2	NA	TRBV7-2	ASSLTSYNTGELF
TRBJ1-6	NA	TRBV2	ASRARTEEFSPLH
TRBJ2-5	NA	TRBV7-3	ASSPQGPGGLETQY
TRBJ1-4	NA	TRBV19	ASRPGRSNEKLF
TRBJ1-3	NA	TRBV28	ATRDSGNTIY
TRBJ2-7	NA	TRBV10-3	AISDFRSEQY
TRBJ2-5	NA	TRBV2	ASSRLPLQETQY
TRBJ2-1	NA	TRBV5-4	ASSLGNSGTNEQF